What follows describes a single T cell receptor beta chain. The CDR3 covers 15 residues. The V segment lost 4 bases and the J segment 2 bases; nucleotides outside the gene matches: 5. The V gene's germline CDR1 is SGHRS and CDR2 YFSETQ. Repertoires were generated with immunoSEQ multiplex PCR, while TCRdb's copy carries only in-frame clones and drops some. In the table there are about 68,000 clones, 65% to 90% of which are singletons. The sample belongs to a study of OX40 agonist ivuxolimab in advanced cancers. The chain employs TRBV5-1 and TRBJ2-2; 7 nucleotides align to TRBD2. The sample in question was CD4+ or CD8+ T cells sorted from blood, obtained in a trial of the OX40 agonist ivuxolimab. The sequence was obtained from an adult with an advanced solid tumor such as melanoma, head and neck, liver or kidney cancer. The CDR3 here is CASSIGTTNTGELFF. The CDR3 DNA is TGCGCCAGCAGCATCGGGACTACTAACACCGGGGAGCTGTTTTTT. The whole variable domain, remainder taken from reference TRBV5-1 and TRBJ2-2, is KAGVTQTPRYLIKTRGQQVTLSCSPISGHRSVSWYQQTPGQGLQFLFEYFSETQRNKGNFPGRFSGRQFSNSRSEMNVSTLELGDSALYLCASSIGTTNTGELFFGEGSRLTVL.